The 17 T cell receptor beta chains listed next were all sequenced from one sample in a study of PD-1 blockade in classical Hodgkin lymphoma. In every patient, relapse followed autologous stem cell transplantation, while exposure to brentuximab vedotin differed. Using immunoSEQ multiplex PCR, the repertoire was profiled, and TCRdb retains in-frame clones only, with some absent. The top ten hold under 7.5% of the sample, which has 95,000 to 100,000 clones, roughly 91% seen once. The input for sequencing was peripheral blood mononuclear cells (PBMCs), taken before the second cycle of nivolumab. The receptors were sampled from a human donor with classical Hodgkin lymphoma.

V usage is TRBV19 and J usage is TRBJ1-5; 9 positions match TRBD1. In germline, CDR1 is LNHDA, CDR2 SQIVND (reference sequence). The CDR3 covers 16 residues. V gave up 3 bases and J gave up 0 bases; unmatched junction bases: 3. CDR3 sequence (DNA): TGTGCCAGTAGTATGGGGGACAGGGCTAGCAATCAGCCCCAGCATTTT. As protein: CASSMGDRASNQPQHF.

The chain is built from TRBV7-6 and TRBJ1-4, with TRBD1 identical over 12 bases. The V segment lost 3 bases and the J segment 8 bases; nucleotides outside the gene matches: 13. The germline gives CDR1 SGHVS, CDR2 FNYEAQ. The CDR3 sequence is 18 residues long. CDR3 nucleotides: TGTGCCAGCAGCTTCAAGCCGGGACAGGGGGCCCAGAAGGAAAAACTGTTTTTT. Protein: CASSFKPGQGAQKEKLFF.

The chain joins TRBV4-1 to TRBJ1-1; maybe TRBD1 (6 bases). CDR3 length: 13 residues. With 4 bases removed from V and 4 bases from J, the gap between germline ends came to 10 bases. CDR1 is MGHRA, CDR2 YSYEKL, per germline. The CDR3, as DNA: TGCGCCAGCAGCCGGGGGGCCAGCACTGAAGCTTTCTTT. Its protein is CASSRGASTEAFF.

This chain links TRBV7-8 with TRBJ2-2; possibly TRBD2 for D (6 bases). The CDR3 is 16 residues long. Trimming stripped 2 bases from V and 2 bases from J, with 12 bases between. Looked up from germline, CDR1 is SGHVS and CDR2 is FQNEAQ. DNA of the CDR3: TGTGCCAGCAGCTTATCCGCGGGACCAAACACCGGGGAGCTGTTTTTT. Protein sequence: CASSLSAGPNTGELFF.

The rearrangement uses TRBV28 and TRBJ1-1; D ambiguous. V dropped 3 bases and J dropped 6 bases, with 8 bases sitting between them. The CDR3 sequence is 12 residues long. Looked up from germline, CDR1 is MDHEN and CDR2 is SYDVKM. CDR3 bases: TGTGCCAGCAGTTTCGATCTGGCTGAAGCTTTCTTT. It codes for CASSFDLAEAFF.

The chain couples TRBV5-4 to TRBJ2-3, with 10 bases aligning to TRBD2. Looked up from germline, CDR1 is SGHNT and CDR2 is YYREEE (reference sequence). With V trimmed by 2 bases and J by 2 bases, 2 bases remained unmatched. The CDR3 consists of 15 residues. The DNA of the CDR3 is TGTGCCAGCAGCTTACTAGCGGGGATCACAGATACGCAGTATTTT. Amino acids: CASSLLAGITDTQYF.

The chain links TRBV9 to TRBJ2-3; perhaps TRBD2 as D (5 bases). This CDR3 spans 14 amino acids. Germline CDR1 SGDLS, CDR2 YYNGEE. V gave up 0 bases and J gave up 5 bases, with 10 bases separating them. CDR3 in DNA: TGTGCCAGCAGCGTAGCACACGCGGGAGATACGCAGTATTTT. Amino acid sequence: CASSVAHAGDTQYF.

The table lists this clone with a few counts. J is TRBJ2-7 and V is TRBV7-6, with 7 bases aligning to TRBD1. The CDR3 runs to 15 residues. Per germline, CDR1 SGHVS and CDR2 FNYEAQ. J was trimmed by 4 bases and V by 5 bases; bases with no gene match: 11. For the CDR3, the DNA is TGTGCCAGCAGCCCGAGCGTGGACAGGCTATACGAGCAGTACTTC. This gives the protein CASSPSVDRLYEQYF.

The chain has TRBV11-2 and TRBJ2-1; no clear D gene. V lost 0 bases to trimming and J lost 0 bases, with 3 bases between them. Per germline, CDR1 SGHAT and CDR2 FQNNGV. The CDR3 is made up of 14 amino acids. CDR3 bases: TGTGCCAGCAGCTTAGAGATCTCCTACAATGAGCAGTTCTTC. Protein product: CASSLEISYNEQFF.

The V gene is TRBV6-4, the J gene TRBJ2-3; 10 bases align to TRBD2. CDR3 length: 14 residues. CDR1 and CDR2 (germline): MRHNA, SNTAGT. V lost 4 bases, J lost 4 bases, and 2 bases stayed unmatched. CDR3 protein: CASSGSGGPDTQYF. Written as DNA, the CDR3 is TGTGCCAGCAGTGGTAGCGGGGGGCCAGATACGCAGTATTTT.

The J gene is TRBJ2-3, the V gene TRBV19; TRBD1 matches at 7 bases. Germline lookup yields CDR1 LNHDA and CDR2 SQIVND (reference sequence). V gave up 9 bases and J gave up 3 bases; unmatched junction bases: 12. CDR3 size: 15 residues. The CDR3 DNA is TGTGCCAGCACGAGAGGGACAGAACGTACAGATACGCAGTATTTT. Residues: CASTRGTERTDTQYF.

The V and J genes are TRBV2 and TRBJ1-5; D might be TRBD1 (6 bases). This CDR3 has 15 amino acids. Germline CDR1 SNHLY, CDR2 FYNNEI. V dropped 0 bases and J dropped 7 bases, with 13 bases sitting between them. This CDR3 reads CASSEAGRGYQPQHF. The CDR3 bases are TGTGCCAGCAGTGAAGCTGGCAGGGGTTACCAGCCCCAGCATTTT. Combining the CDR3 with reference TRBV2 and TRBJ1-5 gives the whole variable domain EPEVTQTPSHQVTQMGQEVILRCVPISNHLYFYWYRQILGQKVEFLVSFYNNEISEKSEIFDDQFSVERPDGSNFTLKIRSTKLEDSAMYFCASSEAGRGYQPQHFGDGTRLSIL.

The J gene is TRBJ2-3, the V gene TRBV30; D may be TRBD2 (6 bases). Germline V gives CDR1 GTSNPN, CDR2 SVGIG (reference sequence). This CDR3 spans 13 amino acids. The V end lost 0 bases, the J end lost 6 bases, and 10 bases lay between the germline ends. The CDR3 DNA follows: TGTGCCTGGAGTGTACTAGCAACGGATACGCAGTATTTT. The encoded protein is CAWSVLATDTQYF.

The V gene is TRBV5-1, the J gene TRBJ2-5, with 10 bases aligning to TRBD1. Looked up from germline, CDR1 is SGHRS and CDR2 is YFSETQ. Trimming took 4 bases from V and 6 from J; bases not matched to a gene: 9. The CDR3 is 15 amino acids. The CDR3 spells CASSPGTGVTQTQYF. DNA for the CDR3: TGCGCCAGCAGCCCGGGGACAGGGGTCACCCAGACCCAGTACTTC.

This chain connects TRBV11-2 to TRBJ1-6; D remains ambiguous. V was shortened by 2 bases and J by 0 bases, with 8 bases between the two germline ends. The CDR3 consists of 16 residues. The V gene's germline CDR1 is SGHAT and CDR2 FQNNGV. CDR3 in amino acids: CASSLFESSYNSPLHF. CDR3 DNA: TGTGCCAGCAGCTTATTCGAGAGCTCCTATAATTCACCCCTCCACTTT. Full variable domain (outside the CDR3, taken from reference TRBV11-2 and TRBJ1-6): EAGVAQSPRYKIIEKRQSVAFWCNPISGHATLYWYQQILGQGPKLLIQFQNNGVVDDSQLPKDRFSAERLKGVDSTLKIQPAKLEDSAVYLCASSLFESSYNSPLHFGNGTRLTVT.

This chain links TRBV9 with TRBJ2-7; TRBD2 matches 16 bases. V lost 3 bases, J lost 0 bases, and 3 bases stayed unmatched. CDR1 and CDR2 (germline): SGDLS, YYNGEE. The CDR3 runs 17 residues. The DNA of the CDR3 is TGTGCCAGCAGCGAGGGACTAGCGGGGGGGCCCTCCTACGAGCAGTACTTC. It yields the protein CASSEGLAGGPSYEQYF.

The chain employs TRBV2 and TRBJ2-7; D might be TRBD2 (6 bases). This CDR3 spans 14 amino acids. The germline gives CDR1 SNHLY, CDR2 FYNNEI. Trimming shortened V by 0 bases and J by 4 bases, and 10 bases separated the two germline ends. CDR3 region: CASSEAGAGYEQYF. The CDR3 nucleotides are TGTGCCAGCAGTGAAGCAGGGGCGGGGTACGAGCAGTACTTC.